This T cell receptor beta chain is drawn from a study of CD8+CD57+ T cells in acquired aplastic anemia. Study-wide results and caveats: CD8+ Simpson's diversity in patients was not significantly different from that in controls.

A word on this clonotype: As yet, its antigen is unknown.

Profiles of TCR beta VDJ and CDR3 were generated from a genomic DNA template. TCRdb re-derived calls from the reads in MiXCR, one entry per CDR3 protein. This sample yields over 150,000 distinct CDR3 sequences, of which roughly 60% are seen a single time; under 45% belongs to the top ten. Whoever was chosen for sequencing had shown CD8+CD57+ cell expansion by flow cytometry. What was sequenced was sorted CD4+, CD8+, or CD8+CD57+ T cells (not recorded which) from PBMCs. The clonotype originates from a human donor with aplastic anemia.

The CDR3, as DNA: TGTGCCAGCAGCCGACAGGGCCTTGAGAACGTCCTGACTTTC. This encodes CASSRQGLENVLTF. J is TRBJ2-6 and V is TRBV7-9; 7 nucleotides agree with TRBD1. Germline V gene lookup returns CDR1 SEHNR and CDR2 FQNEAQ (reference sequence). The CDR3 covers 14 residues. V dropped 5 bases and J dropped 10; count of bases not matched to a gene: 8.